This note documents a single T cell receptor beta chain sequence. It has no known antigen specificity. The record has no base qualities; no much larger clone is one base away. CDR1 and CDR2 are read off the germline V gene as MRHNA and SNTAGT. V was cut back by 2 bases and J by 2 bases, leaving a gap of 10 bases between them. The CDR3, from cysteine to phenylalanine, totals 15 residues. Solely the CDR3 DNA is kept, with 45 bases framed from the first base. The data stem from a study of blood T cells in healthy people across ages (dated by TCRdb to the mid-2010s). For context, the study as a whole: In model experiments, roughly one uniquely barcoded TCR beta cDNA molecule per two T cells was captured by template switching. Using the same blood draw, the study looked at two additional independent replicas of 1 million unique cDNA reads for two donors, one aged 18 to 30 and the other aged 80 or older. Donors of different ages were randomly distributed across sequencing lanes to avoid experimental bias. The donors were divided into four age groups: young (average around 15 years), middle-aged (roughly 42), aged (approximately 59) and long-lived (around 87). To track age-related changes in TCR beta repertoire diversity, the study relied on deep sequencing normalized with unique cDNA molecular identifiers.

The donors were 40 or so Caucasian individuals from Russia, aged about 6 to 95 years, who were systemically healthy. Approximately 9.7 milliliters of peripheral blood were drawn from each donor into EDTA-treated Vacutainer tubes. Ficoll-Paque density-gradient centrifugation was used to isolate PBMCs, with at least 6.5 million obtained per sample. Trizol reagent was used to extract total RNA from the PBMCs, yielding at least 5 micrograms per sample. The percentages of naive CD45RAhigh/CD27high T cells were determined by flow cytometry on a PBMC aliquot from every donor. Receptors were amplified or captured by 5' RACE. The sequencer was an Illumina HiSeq 2500. A second PCR of roughly 6 to 12 cycles was performed with a sample-barcoded 5' primer and a J-beta primer mix. A unique molecular identifier was introduced onto each TCR beta cDNA molecule by a template-switch 5' adaptor carrying 12 random nucleotides. Each sample yielded at least 2.5 million CDR3-containing paired-end reads. First-strand cDNA was synthesized from all RNA with the Mint cDNA synthesis kit, primed by a TRBC-specific oligonucleotide. All cDNA was treated with uracil-DNA glycosylase and then went through a first 18-cycle PCR with the universal primers M1SS and BC2_uni_R. From the authors' description of their analysis: Normalization of each sample was performed by random selection of 1 million high-quality reads, each carrying a distinct molecular identifier. Instead of being binned into consensus sequences, reads with shared molecular identifiers were discarded. MiTCR, set to a Q25 quality threshold and the strictest error-elimination algorithm, was used for CDR3 identification, clonotype clustering and error correction. A nonparametric unseen species model with Euler transformation was used to estimate a lower bound on total TCR beta diversity. Starting from the raw public reads, TCRdb applied fastp trimming at Q25, assembled clones with MiXCR and retained in-frame beta chains. Entries are consolidated by CDR3 protein sequence, retaining the most common genes and DNA. The V and J calls and clone size are TCRdb's, not the authors'. This sample holds more than 1.4 million distinct CDR3 sequences; about 40% were observed only once. The top ten hold 7.9% of the sample.

Results the study describes overall, beyond this receptor: Estimates of total diversity from one million sequenced T cells were regarded as lower bounds and underestimates. Bulk unsorted PBMC profiling prevented conclusive comparison of naive and antigen-experienced compartments. Compared with the aged group, the long-lived group had more naive CD4+ T cells, fewer expanded clones and increased TCR diversity, a pattern suggesting age selection. A strong correlation was found between observed TCR beta diversity and the percentage of naive T cells measured by flow cytometry. Because the CMV infection status of the donors was unknown, age-related changes in expanded clonotypes may potentially have been confounded. Observed TCR beta diversity per million T cells fell roughly linearly with age, and a significant reduction was already apparent by age roughly 40.

The chain is encoded by TRBV6-4 joined to TRBJ2-4; the D gene cannot be resolved reliably. The sample taken for sequencing was blood. The TCR comes from a woman aged 18-30 years in good health. The CDR3 region: CASSDRVGSKNIQYF. The DNA is as follows: TGTGCCAGCAGTGACCGTGTGGGTTCCAAAAACATTCAGTACTTC.